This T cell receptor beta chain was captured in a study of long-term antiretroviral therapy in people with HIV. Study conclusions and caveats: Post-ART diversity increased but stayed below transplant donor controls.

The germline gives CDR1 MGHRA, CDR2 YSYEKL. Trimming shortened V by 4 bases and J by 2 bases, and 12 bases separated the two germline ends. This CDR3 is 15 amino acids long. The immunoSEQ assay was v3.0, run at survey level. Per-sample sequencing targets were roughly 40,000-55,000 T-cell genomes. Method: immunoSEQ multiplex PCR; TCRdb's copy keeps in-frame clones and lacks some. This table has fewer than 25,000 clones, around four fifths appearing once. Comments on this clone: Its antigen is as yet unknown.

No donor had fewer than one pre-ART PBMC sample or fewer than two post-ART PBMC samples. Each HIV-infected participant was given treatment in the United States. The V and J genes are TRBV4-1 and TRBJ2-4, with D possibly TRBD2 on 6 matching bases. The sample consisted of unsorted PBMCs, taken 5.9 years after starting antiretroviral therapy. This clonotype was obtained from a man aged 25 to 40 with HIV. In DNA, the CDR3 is TGCGCCAGCAGCCTCCCCGGGAGCTCCAAAAACATTCAGTACTTC. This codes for CASSLPGSSKNIQYF.